The 31 T cell receptor beta chains given below trace back to one sample, sequenced in a study of blood T cell repertoires in COVID-19. Data came from immunoSEQ multiplex PCR; TCRdb stores just in-frame clones and leaves some out. The repertoire holds more than 95,000 clones, with around 90% as singletons. What was sequenced was peripheral blood. These receptors originate from a human donor in a cohort sampled during active COVID-19.

The sample holds one count of this clone. J is TRBJ2-7 and V is TRBV11-3, with a tentative D call TRBD2 (5 bases). The V end lost 1 base, the J end lost 4 bases, and 8 bases lay between the germline ends. This CDR3 has 13 amino acids. Germline loops: CDR1 SGHNT, CDR2 YENEEA. Here the CDR3 DNA reads TGTGCCAGCAGCTTAGGTGGGGAGTACGAGCAGTACTTC. This gives the protein CASSLGGEYEQYF. Full variable domain (remainder filled in from reference TRBV11-3 and TRBJ2-7): EAGVVQSPRYKIIEKKQPVAFWCNPISGHNTLYWYLQNLGQGPELLIRYENEEAVDDSQLPKDRFSAERLKGVDSTLKIQPAELGDSAVYLCASSLGGEYEQYFGPGTRLTVT.

The J gene is TRBJ1-1, the V gene TRBV11-2; 7 nucleotides match TRBD1. Germline V lookup: CDR1 SGHAT, CDR2 FQNNGV. This CDR3 is 11 amino acids long. After removal of 8 bases from V and 7 bases from J, the junction contained 4 bases not matched to a gene. In nucleotides, the CDR3 is TGTGCCAGCCACAGGGGTAGTGAAGCTTTCTTT. This translates into CASHRGSEAFF.

This sequence joins TRBV19 and TRBJ2-3; TRBD1 matches 9 bases. After removal of 4 bases from V and 1 base from J, the junction contained 3 bases not matched to a gene. Germline V lookup: CDR1 LNHDA, CDR2 SQIVND (reference sequence). The CDR3 consists of 15 residues. CDR3 DNA: TGTGCCAGTAGTACCCACAGGGGGCGCACAGATACGCAGTATTTT. Its protein is CASSTHRGRTDTQYF.

This clone was seen only a few times. The V gene is TRBV6-5, the J gene TRBJ2-5, with D possibly TRBD2 on 6 matching bases. With 1 base removed from V and 4 bases from J, the gap between germline ends came to 10 bases. Germline-derived CDR1 and CDR2 are MNHEY and SVGAGI. This CDR3 contains 14 residues. CDR3 nucleotides: TGTGCCAGCAGTTACTTGTCCGGGGGAGAGACCCAGTACTTC. The encoded protein is CASSYLSGGETQYF.

On this clone: At one of its ends the junction is not consistent with the germline gene, which may arise from a read error. The V call is TRBV7-7, the J call TRBJ2-2, with TRBD2 matching over 13 bases. The CDR3 totals 16 residues. Germline V gene data show CDR1 as SSHAT and CDR2 as FNYEAQ (reference sequence). The CDR3 reads CASSDGTSGDDGELFF. The CDR3 bases are TGTGCTAGCAGCGACGGGACTAGCGGGGATGACGGGGAGCTGTTTTTT.

The V and J genes are TRBV7-2 and TRBJ1-3; D is unresolved. The CDR3 extends over 16 amino acids. Germline V lookup: CDR1 SGHTA, CDR2 FQGNSA. Trimming cost V 5 bases and J 2 bases, with 16 bases left between them. The CDR3 is CASSLLGAGTGNTIYF. CDR3 bases: TGTGCCAGCAGCCTCCTAGGAGCGGGGACTGGAAACACCATATATTTT.

This chain connects TRBV20-1 to TRBJ2-7, with 8 bases identical to TRBD2. The CDR3 contains 15 residues. Trimming at V came to 3 bases and at J to 3 bases, leaving 10 bases not matched to a gene. Germline loops: CDR1 DFQATT, CDR2 SNEGSKA (reference sequence). This chain's CDR3 is CSASRASGLGYEQYF. CDR3 in DNA: TGCAGTGCTAGTCGGGCTAGCGGGCTAGGCTACGAGCAGTACTTC.

DNA for the CDR3: TGTGCCAGCAGCTCGATCCTGACAGGGACTAACTATGGCTACACCTTC. Its translation: CASSSILTGTNYGYTF. This chain joins TRBV7-8 and TRBJ1-2; TRBD1 matches 7 bases. The ends lost 4 bases at V and 0 bases at J; junction bases unmatched: 8. Germline assignment: CDR1 SGHVS and CDR2 FQNEAQ. The CDR3 is 16 amino acids.

Only one count was recorded for this clone. The CDR3 DNA sequence: TGTGCCACACATAGGGACAGTGAAGCTTTCTTT. Translating gives CATHRDSEAFF. The chain has TRBV6-5 and TRBJ1-1; 7 positions agree with TRBD1. V shed 10 bases and J 7 bases; nucleotides not matched to a gene: 6. Germline V gene lookup returns CDR1 MNHEY and CDR2 SVGAGI. The length of the CDR3 is 11 residues.

This chain links TRBV6-5 with TRBJ1-1; no clear D gene. This CDR3 region has 14 residues. Trimming took 4 bases from V and 1 from J, leaving 10 bases between them. Germline V lookup: CDR1 MNHEY, CDR2 SVGAGI. CDR3 in DNA: TGTGCCAGCAGTTCCCCGGCGGGGAACACTGAAGCTTTCTTT. This translates into CASSSPAGNTEAFF.

CDR3 bases: TGTGCCAGCAGCAGGGGACAGGGGAGAGGAAACACCATATATTTT. Its protein is CASSRGQGRGNTIYF. The J gene is TRBJ1-3, the V gene TRBV6-5, with 10 nucleotides matching TRBD1. This CDR3 has 15 residues. The V gene's germline CDR1 is MNHEY and CDR2 SVGAGI. The V gene end was trimmed by 6 bases and the J gene end by 4 bases; junction bases not matched to a gene: 6.

The V and J genes are TRBV11-3 and TRBJ2-5, with 11 bases that match TRBD2. The CDR3 consists of 15 residues. The V gene's germline CDR1 is SGHNT and CDR2 YENEEA. The V segment lost 5 bases and the J segment 1 base; nucleotides outside the gene matches: 3. CDR3 coding DNA: TGTGCCAGCAGCCTCGGGACTAGCGGCCAAGAGACCCAGTACTTC. Its translation: CASSLGTSGQETQYF. Together with reference TRBV11-3 and TRBJ2-5, the CDR3 gives the full variable domain: EAGVVQSPRYKIIEKKQPVAFWCNPISGHNTLYWYLQNLGQGPELLIRYENEEAVDDSQLPKDRFSAERLKGVDSTLKIQPAELGDSAVYLCASSLGTSGQETQYFGPGTRLLVL.

A few counts support this clone. This sequence joins TRBV10-2 and TRBJ1-1; D gene unclear. This CDR3 comprises 11 residues. Germline assignment: CDR1 WSHSY and CDR2 SAAADI. The V gene lost 7 bases and the J gene lost 11 bases, with 14 bases spanning the gap. The CDR3: CASNREQRAFF. As DNA, the CDR3 is TGCGCCAGCAACCGGGAACAGCGGGCTTTCTTT.

This clone was counted a few times. This rearrangement joins TRBV5-4 to TRBJ2-7; possible D gene TRBD1, 5 bases. V dropped 5 bases and J dropped 0 bases, with 15 bases sitting between them. Germline V lookup: CDR1 SGHNT, CDR2 YYREEE (reference sequence). The CDR3 runs to 15 residues. CDR3 region: CASRYDWGPSYEQYF. The CDR3 DNA sequence: TGTGCCAGCAGGTATGACTGGGGCCCCTCCTACGAGCAGTACTTC.

V is TRBV19 and J is TRBJ2-1; weak D call: TRBD2 (6 bases). Deletions cut 4 bases from V and 6 bases from J, with 19 bases between. This CDR3 is built from 16 residues. The germline CDR1 and CDR2 sequences are LNHDA and SQIVND (reference sequence). CDR3 sequence: CASSNPGTPAVNEQFF. The DNA for the CDR3 is TGTGCCAGTAGTAATCCCGGGACTCCCGCGGTCAATGAGCAGTTCTTC.

The chain uses TRBV15 and TRBJ2-7; TRBD1 matches at 9 bases. Germline lookup yields CDR1 LNHNV and CDR2 YYDKDF (reference sequence). After removal of 3 bases from V and 0 bases from J, the junction contained 18 bases not matched to a gene. This CDR3 is 20 amino acids long. DNA for the CDR3: TGTGCCACCAGCAGTCCCCCACCCGGGACAGGGCGAGCAGTCTCCTACGAGCAGTACTTC. This sequence encodes CATSSPPPGTGRAVSYEQYF.

The CDR3 is CASSQSSGFTGDTEAFF. The CDR3 DNA reads TGTGCCAGCAGCCAAAGCTCGGGGTTCACCGGGGACACTGAAGCTTTCTTT. The chain employs TRBV14 and TRBJ1-1; D gene uncertain. The CDR3 has 17 amino acids. Germline values: CDR1 SGHDN, CDR2 FVKESK. The V and J ends lost 2 bases and 3 bases respectively, with 19 bases between them.

The rearrangement joins TRBV14 to TRBJ1-1; the D gene is possibly TRBD1 (6 bases). CDR1 is SGHDN and CDR2 is FVKESK in the germline V gene. V lost 6 bases and J 0 bases, leaving 17 bases between the germline ends. The CDR3 is 16 residues long. The CDR3, as DNA: TGTGCCAGCAGGCCGACAGGACGAGTCATGAACACTGAAGCTTTCTTT. Protein sequence: CASRPTGRVMNTEAFF. Using reference TRBV14 and TRBJ1-1 for the parts outside the CDR3, the full variable domain is EAGVTQFPSHSVIEKGQTVTLRCDPISGHDNLYWYRRVMGKEIKFLLHFVKESKQDESGMPNNRFLAERTGGTYSTLKVQPAELEDSGVYFCASRPTGRVMNTEAFFGQGTRLTVV.

The chain is built from TRBV21-1 and TRBJ2-3; the listed D gene, TRBD1, was not tested against the DNA. TRBV21-1 is a pseudogene locus. The CDR3 totals 16 residues. Here the CDR3 reads CASSTRTCPTADTQYF. In DNA form, the CDR3 reads TGTGCCAGCAGCACCCGGACATGTCCTACGGCAGATACGCAGTATTTT.

V and J are TRBV29-1 and TRBJ1-2; no clear D gene. Germline lookup yields CDR1 SQVTM and CDR2 ANQGSEA. The V and J ends lost 2 bases and 0 bases respectively, with 10 bases between them. This CDR3 has 14 amino acids. CDR3 in DNA: TGCAGCGTTGAAAGCAGGTCCCCTAACTATGGCTACACCTTC. Its protein product is CSVESRSPNYGYTF.

The rearrangement uses TRBV19 and TRBJ1-4; no firm D call. The CDR3 is made up of 16 amino acids. V was shortened by 3 bases and J by 6 bases, with 17 bases between the two germline ends. The germline CDR1 and CDR2 sequences are LNHDA and SQIVND (reference sequence). The CDR3 is CASSISRRDLHEKLFF. The CDR3 nucleotides are TGTGCCAGTAGTATTAGTAGGAGAGACCTCCATGAAAAACTGTTTTTT.

The CDR3 DNA follows: TGTGCCAGCAGCCCCGAGGCACCCTATAATTCACCCCTCCACTTT. Translating it yields CASSPEAPYNSPLHF. This chain connects TRBV7-2 to TRBJ1-6; D ambiguous. There are 15 residues in the CDR3. V lost 5 bases and J lost 2, with 10 bases in between. From germline, CDR1 is SGHTA and CDR2 FQGNSA.

The genes are TRBV19 and TRBJ1-1; no definite D call. CDR1 is LNHDA and CDR2 is SQIVND in the germline V gene (reference sequence). V was trimmed by 4 bases and J by 1 base, leaving 7 bases between them. This CDR3 is 13 amino acids long. The CDR3 spells CASSTTRNTEAFF. CDR3 nucleotides: TGTGCCAGTAGTACGACTAGGAACACTGAAGCTTTCTTT.

The chain joins TRBV2 to TRBJ2-5, with 10 bases matching TRBD2. V shed 7 bases and J 5 bases; nucleotides not matched to a gene: 7. Per the germline V gene, CDR1 is SNHLY and CDR2 is FYNNEI. The CDR3 is 14 amino acids. The CDR3 DNA is TGTGCCAGCACGCTAGCGGGAGTCGGGGAGACCCAGTACTTC. It codes for CASTLAGVGETQYF.

The gene calls are TRBV4-1 and TRBJ1-1; D unclear. CDR1 MGHRA and CDR2 YSYEKL come from the germline V gene. The CDR3 has 14 amino acids. Trimming took off 5 bases at V and 2 bases at J, with 12 bases between the two ends. In DNA form, the CDR3 reads TGCGCCAGCAGCTACACCCCAGATAACACTGAAGCTTTCTTT. It codes for CASSYTPDNTEAFF.

V gene TRBV19 combines with J gene TRBJ1-5, with 7 bases identical to TRBD1. V shed 5 bases, J shed 7 bases, and the junction held 5 bases outside the gene matches. The V gene's germline CDR1 is LNHDA and CDR2 SQIVND (reference sequence). The CDR3 extends over 13 amino acids. The CDR3: CASSGTGVQPQHF. The CDR3 DNA is TGTGCCAGTAGTGGCACAGGGGTGCAGCCCCAGCATTTT.

Notes on this clone: The sample carries other DNA sequences with the same CDR3. The rearrangement joins TRBV9 to TRBJ2-3; D unclear. CDR1 and CDR2 (germline): SGDLS, YYNGEE. The CDR3 is 13 residues long. V was cut by 1 base and J by 2 bases, with 5 bases left in between. The CDR3 DNA reads TGTGCCAGCAGCGTATTGGCCACAGATACGCAGTATTTT. Translating gives CASSVLATDTQYF.

The chain combines TRBV19 with TRBJ2-7; D remains ambiguous. The CDR3 length is 14 residues. V lost 4 bases and J lost 0, with 10 bases in between. Germline CDR1 reads LNHDA; CDR2 reads SQIVND (reference sequence). The CDR3 loop reads CASSTPPNSYEQYF. In nucleotides, the CDR3 is TGTGCCAGTAGTACCCCCCCCAACTCCTACGAGCAGTACTTC.

The CDR3 protein is CASSTTLRRDRNEQFF. CDR3 sequence (DNA): TGTGCCAGCAGCACTACCCTACGGCGGGACAGGAATGAGCAGTTCTTC. V and J are TRBV11-2 and TRBJ2-1, with 8 nucleotides matching TRBD1. This CDR3 region has 16 residues. Germline CDR1 and CDR2: SGHAT and FQNNGV. The junction had 13 bases not matched to a gene; V was cut back by 5 bases and J by 7 bases.

V gene TRBV5-1 combines with J gene TRBJ2-5, with 7 bases lining up with TRBD1. The CDR3 runs to 17 residues. Unmatched junction bases numbered 15, after V lost 7 bases and J lost 0 bases. CDR1 and CDR2 (germline): SGHRS, YFSETQ. CDR3 bases: TGCGCCAGCGGCGGCCCTCCCGGACAGGCGTACCAAGAGACCCAGTACTTC. Residues: CASGGPPGQAYQETQYF.

CDR3 nucleotide sequence: TGCAGCGTTGATTCCGGGATAGGCTACACCTTC. Its protein product is CSVDSGIGYTF. This chain joins TRBV29-1 and TRBJ1-2; D remains unclear. Per the germline V gene, CDR1 is SQVTM and CDR2 is ANQGSEA. V lost 3 bases, J lost 8 bases, and 10 bases lay in between. This CDR3 contains 11 residues. The full variable domain, rest sourced from reference TRBV29-1 and TRBJ1-2, is SAVISQKPSRDICQRGTSLTIQCQVDSQVTMMFWYRQQPGQSLTLIATANQGSEATYESGFVIDKFPISRPNLTFSTLTVSNMSPEDSSIYLCSVDSGIGYTFGSGTRLTVV.